This entry features one T cell receptor beta chain sequence. The clone's antigen remains unknown. The input lacks base qualities; no much larger clone sits a single base away. Ficoll-Paque density gradient centrifugation was used to isolate PBMCs. This sample was included in a study of T-cell memory formation after mild COVID-19 (dated by TCRdb to 2020 to 2023). With respect to the entire study: TCR sequence clusters from the two donors were found to be largely donor specific. Two young, previously healthy adult volunteers made up the cohort, one male and one female. In two donors, T-cell clones that expanded and contracted after mild COVID-19 were followed by sequencing TCRalpha and TCRbeta repertoires longitudinally. Beyond this particular receptor, the publication reports: Contracting CD4+ clones were found mainly in CM and EM memory subsets, while CD8+ clones were enriched in EMRA. The study covered only a couple of mild cases, and larger cohorts including severe cases with pre-infection samples were considered necessary. Some responding clones were found in pre-infection memory, which suggests that pre-existing cross-reactive memory T cells took part in the SARS-CoV-2 response. SARS-CoV-2 specificity of the second-wave clones peaking on day 37 was not confirmed. Clones contracting from day 15 to 85 had balanced CD4/CD8 phenotypes, while a second wave expanding from day 15 to 37 was biased towards CD4+.

Based on the germline V gene, the CDR1 and CDR2 sequences are SGHTA and FQGNSA. V drops 3 bases and J drops 9 bases, leaving 12 bases in between. The CDR3 goes from the cysteine to the phenylalanine over 13 residues. Only the CDR3 DNA is retained, 39 bases long and in frame from the first base. The run used an Illumina NovaSeq 6000. Using 5'RACE with constant-segment primers, TCRalpha and TCRbeta cDNA libraries were constructed, with sample barcodes and unique molecular identifiers added in the process. RNA was extracted from every sample with Trizol reagent. Library amplification was performed in two PCR steps, and a second sample barcode and Illumina TruSeq adapters were introduced in the second step. Sequencing of libraries was performed on an Illumina NovaSeq with 2 x 150 bp paired-end reads. Concerning the study's data processing: The reads were demultiplexed and collapsed into UMI-guided consensus sequences using migec v1.2.7. Using mixcr v2.1.11, the UMI consensuses were aligned to TRA and TRB V and J templates and assembled into clonotypes. A clonotype was counted as expanded or contracted only if both edgeR and NoisET called the change significant, with noise models trained on biological replicates. For edgeR calls, the thresholds were a false discovery rate-adjusted p below 0.01 and a log2 fold-change of 1. PCA with hierarchical clustering of max-normalized trajectories of the 1000 most abundant clonotypes was used as exploratory dynamics analysis. The CD4 or CD8 phenotype of responding clones was assigned using the separately sequenced CD4+ and CD8+ repertoires. Starting from the raw public reads, TCRdb applied fastp trimming at Q25, assembled clones with MiXCR and retained in-frame beta chains. Rows merge per CDR3 protein into single entries with the most common DNA and genes. These V and J calls originate from TCRdb's pipeline instead of the authors' own analysis. The table for this sample lists 35,000 to 45,000 distinct CDR3 sequences; 7.3% of them were counted only once. Clones ranked in the top ten supply 1.4% to 1.5% of the sample.

The sequenced sample was PBMCs or a T cell subset sorted from them (not recorded which). Recombination linked TRBV7-2 to TRBJ2-1; the D gene is possibly TRBD1 or TRBD2, each agreeing over 5 bases. The sequence came from a man aged 18 to 30 who had mild COVID-19 (a few samples of this study predate the infection). The sample titles of this study are shuffled in the database, so cell type and time point are left out; the donor was told from shared clones. DNA sequence: TGTGCCAGCAGCTTCGCAGGGACCGCTGAGCAGTTCTTC. Translation gives CASSFAGTAEQFF.